The entry that follows covers one TCR beta chain sequence. The antigen it binds to is not known. No per-base quality is available; no much larger clone lies one base away. This entry belongs to a study of blood T cell repertoires in COVID-19 (dated by TCRdb to the early 2020s). Study-level background: The collaborator samples originated in the United States, Italy and Spain and spanned the acute and convalescent phases of COVID-19. The prospective study material was composed of cDNA or gDNA derived from T cells, B-cell-depleted T cells, or PBMCs. Deeply sampled blood TCRbeta repertoires from subjects exposed to, actively infected with, or recovered from COVID-19 were included in the dataset. A freely available public database, intended as a resource for researchers studying the immune response to SARS-CoV-2, is where the repertoires were released. Samples came from the ongoing ImmuneRACE study (first 160 participants) plus 1,254 subjects from 6 global collaborators. The sample metadata nearly always contained a de-identified subject ID, COVID-19 status, age in years and sex. Where available, HLA class I and class II types were obtained from metadata supplied by the sample provider rather than from assay-based typing.

Results the study describes overall, beyond this receptor: How much clinical and demographic metadata was included differed by source and by participant, and the metadata was provided uncurated.

The immunoSEQ Assay, a bias-controlled multiplex PCR, was used to amplify TCRbeta CDR3 regions from genomic DNA. The authors' analysis ran thus. The number of nucleated cells in each sample was estimated from the amplification of reference gene primers within the assay. To quantify the absolute abundance of each unique TCRbeta CDR3 rearrangement, sequence reads were collapsed and filtered. For each sample, productive Simpson clonality was calculated as the square root of Simpson's diversity index across productive rearrangements. TCRdb stores this immuneACCESS table with in-frame sequences only. Part of the clones is absent; in the studies checked, under half of the shortfall reflects unresolved V genes, and no reason is known for the rest. That table furnishes V, J and clone size, whereas the DNA furnished D and trimming. The sample profile shows 200,000 to 300,000 clones; 91% of them were found once. The top ten hold 2% to 3% of the sample.

At one collaborating source in Seattle, patients were enrolled during active infection and were followed longitudinally through the course of disease. Whole blood was collected in K2EDTA tubes by collaborating institutions according to the institutions' own protocols. For TCRbeta analysis, collaborators shipped samples as frozen whole blood, isolated PBMCs, or DNA extracted from either of those sample types. The germline V gene gives CDR1 as SGHRS and CDR2 as YFSETQ. The CDR3 runs 15 residues from the cysteine to the phenylalanine. Only the CDR3 DNA stays, 45 bases, in frame from base 1. The V and J ends are trimmed by 4 bases and 4 bases, leaving 16 bases between them.

The rearrangement joined TRBV5-1 to TRBJ2-3; tentative D gene TRBD2, with 5 bases matching. Sequenced: peripheral blood. The TCR sequence derives from a person aged 18 to 35 with COVID-19, enrolled during active disease. The CDR3 amino acid sequence is: CASSTAGPAADTQYF. The DNA sequence is given as TGCGCCAGCAGCACCGCGGGCCCCGCGGCAGATACGCAGTATTTT.